This TCR beta chain was recorded in a study of blood T cell repertoires in COVID-19. Germline CDR1 is LNHNV and CDR2 is YYDKDF (reference sequence). Trimming pared 1 base from V and 1 base from J, leaving 10 bases between. The CDR3 runs 15 residues. Authors' data handling: Reference gene primers were amplified, and this amplification served to estimate nucleated cell counts. The table came from immunoSEQ multiplex PCR; TCRdb's copy has only in-frame clones and leaves some out. D and trimming were read from the DNA, whereas the V and J calls and clone size are those reported in that table. The data hold over 60,000 clones, with around nine tenths observed a single time.

The receptor was derived from a woman aged 55-69 years with acute or convalescent COVID-19. The chain links TRBV15 to TRBJ2-5; tentative D call: TRBD1 (5 bases). The sample taken for sequencing was peripheral blood. In DNA, the CDR3 is TGTGCCACCAGCAGAGCTTCGACAGCCCAAGAGACCCAGTACTTC. It yields the protein CATSRASTAQETQYF.